This TCR beta chain was recovered during a study of blood T cell repertoires in COVID-19. Sequencing used immunoSEQ multiplex PCR; TCRdb keeps in-frame clones, though not all of them. The sample lists approximately 250,000 clones, about nine tenths occurring once. Sample: peripheral blood. This TCR came from a man aged 25-40 years who had recovered from COVID-19.

As DNA, the CDR3 is TGCGCCAGCAGTGACAGAACCAGGCCTCACATGAACACTGAAGCTTTCTTT. Translation: CASSDRTRPHMNTEAFF. This sequence joins TRBV10-1 and TRBJ1-1; D is unresolved. CDR3 size: 17 residues. CDR1 and CDR2 from the germline V gene are WNHNN and SYGVQD (reference sequence). V lost 3 bases, J lost 0 bases, and 17 bases lay in between.